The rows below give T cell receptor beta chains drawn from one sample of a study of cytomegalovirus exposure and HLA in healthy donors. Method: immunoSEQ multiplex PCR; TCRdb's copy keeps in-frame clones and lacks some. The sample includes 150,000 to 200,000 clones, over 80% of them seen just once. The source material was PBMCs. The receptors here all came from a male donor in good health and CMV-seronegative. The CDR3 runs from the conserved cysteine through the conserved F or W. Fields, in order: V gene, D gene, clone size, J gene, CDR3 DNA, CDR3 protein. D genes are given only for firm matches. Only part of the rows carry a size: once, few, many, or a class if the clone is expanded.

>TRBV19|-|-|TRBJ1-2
TGTGCCAGTAGTATAGTGGCGGAGGCTAACTATGGCTACACCTTC
CASSIVAEANYGYTF
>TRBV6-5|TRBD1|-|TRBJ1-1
TGTGCCAGCAGTTACAGGGGGCAGGGAACTGAAGCTTTCTTT
CASSYRGQGTEAFF
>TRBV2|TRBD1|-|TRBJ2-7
TGTGCCAGCAGTGCCCGGACAGGGGGCTACGAGCAGTACTTC
CASSARTGGYEQYF
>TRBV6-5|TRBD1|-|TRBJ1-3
TGTGCCAGCAGTTACGGACAGGGTACCGGAAACACCATATATTTT
CASSYGQGTGNTIYF
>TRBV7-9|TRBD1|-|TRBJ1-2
TGTGCCAGCAGCGTTCTCGGGACAGGGGTTCCCTCGGACTATGGCTACACCTTC
CASSVLGTGVPSDYGYTF
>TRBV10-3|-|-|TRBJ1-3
TGTGCCATCAACCGGGGGTCCCCTGGAAACACCATATATTTT
CAINRGSPGNTIYF
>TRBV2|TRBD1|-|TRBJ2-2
TGTGCCAGCGGACAGGGAGGCACCGGGGAGCTGTTTTTT
CASGQGGTGELFF
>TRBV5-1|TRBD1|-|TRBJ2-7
TGCGCCAGCAGCTTGGGCAGGACAGGGGTTATCTACGAGCAGTACTTC
CASSLGRTGVIYEQYF
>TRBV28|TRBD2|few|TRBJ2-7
TGTGCCAGCAGGTCGGGCGGGACTAGCGGGCACGAGCAGTACTTC
CASRSGGTSGHEQYF
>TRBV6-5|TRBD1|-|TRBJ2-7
TGTGCCAGCAGTTACTCGAGGGGGCGCTTATCGTTC
CASSYSRGRLSF
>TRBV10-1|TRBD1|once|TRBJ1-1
TGCGCCAGCCAACGTAGGACAGGGGAAACTGAAGCTTTCTTT
CASQRRTGETEAFF
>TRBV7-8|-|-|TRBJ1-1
TGTGCCAGCAGCTTAGCTGAGGGTGGCACTGAAGCTTTCTTT
CASSLAEGGTEAFF
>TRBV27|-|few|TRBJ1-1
TGTGCCAGCTTCCGAGGGTCGCTGAACACTGAAGCTTTCTTT
CASFRGSLNTEAFF
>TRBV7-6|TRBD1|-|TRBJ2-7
TGTGCCAGCAGCCCAGAACAGGGGGCGTACGCCTACGAGCAGTACTTC
CASSPEQGAYAYEQYF
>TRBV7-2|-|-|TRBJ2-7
TGTGCCAGCAGCCCGGGGGGCTACCTAAGATCCTACGAGCAGTACTTC
CASSPGGYLRSYEQYF
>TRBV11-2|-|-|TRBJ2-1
TGTGCCAGCAGCTTAGGTTACGACACCTCCTACAATGAGCAGTTCTTC
CASSLGYDTSYNEQFF
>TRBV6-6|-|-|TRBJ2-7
TGTGCCAGCATAGGCGAGGACTACGAGCAGTACTTC
CASIGEDYEQYF
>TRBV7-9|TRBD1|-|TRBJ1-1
TGTGCCAGCAGCTTCCGGGACAGGGGGTTCACTGAAGCTTTCTTT
CASSFRDRGFTEAFF